This entry features one T cell receptor beta chain sequence. The CDR3 sequence is 15 residues long. CDR1 and CDR2 from the germline V gene are SGHTA and FQGTGA. Trimming took off 5 bases at V and 3 bases at J, with 17 bases between the two ends. Donors were Caucasian adults residing in Nashville, Tennessee, USA. Here immunoSEQ multiplex PCR was the method, and the copy in TCRdb shows in-frame clones only, minus some. The repertoire consists of hundreds of thousands of clones, with more than 95% occurring once and the leading ten covering about 0.06%. These data are taken from a study of shared clonotypes between healthy human individuals.

The sample taken for sequencing was naive CD4+ T cells sorted from blood. The subset was: CD45RA+ positively selected. The TCR comes from a woman in her 30s in good health. The gene calls are TRBV7-3 and TRBJ2-7; possibly TRBD1 or TRBD2 for D (6 bases each). The CDR3 DNA follows: TGTGCCAGCAGCGCGGCGACCGGGGGCCTCTACGAGCAGTACTTC. Protein product: CASSAATGGLYEQYF.